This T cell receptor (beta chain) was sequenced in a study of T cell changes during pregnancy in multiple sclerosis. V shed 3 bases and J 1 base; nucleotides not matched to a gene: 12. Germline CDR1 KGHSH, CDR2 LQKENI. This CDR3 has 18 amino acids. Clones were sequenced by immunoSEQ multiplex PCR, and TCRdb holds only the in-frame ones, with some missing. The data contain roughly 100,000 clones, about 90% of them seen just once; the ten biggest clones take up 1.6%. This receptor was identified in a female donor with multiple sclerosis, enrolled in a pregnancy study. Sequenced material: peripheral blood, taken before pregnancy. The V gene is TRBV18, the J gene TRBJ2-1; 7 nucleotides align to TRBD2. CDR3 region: CASSPSRSGATSYNEQFF. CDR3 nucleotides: TGTGCCAGCTCACCGTCAAGAAGCGGGGCGACTTCCTACAATGAGCAGTTCTTC.